This T cell receptor beta chain is from a study of cytomegalovirus exposure and HLA in healthy donors. PCR involved 60 Vbeta and 13 Jbeta primers. Sequencing used immunoSEQ multiplex PCR; TCRdb keeps in-frame clones, though not all of them. The table has around 150,000 clones, nearly 80% seen once; the top ten hold over 13%. Germline CDR1 and CDR2: SEHNR and FQNEAQ (reference sequence). Trimming took 5 bases from V and 4 from J; bases not matched to a gene: 12. The CDR3 loop spans 16 amino acids. Source material: PBMCs. The V gene is TRBV7-9, the J gene TRBJ1-2; 8 bases are shared with TRBD1. The sequence derives from a middle-aged man in good health and CMV-seropositive. The CDR3 DNA reads TGTGCCAGCAGCGGGACTGAGACAGGGGCTTTCTATGGCTACACCTTC. Its protein product is CASSGTETGAFYGYTF.